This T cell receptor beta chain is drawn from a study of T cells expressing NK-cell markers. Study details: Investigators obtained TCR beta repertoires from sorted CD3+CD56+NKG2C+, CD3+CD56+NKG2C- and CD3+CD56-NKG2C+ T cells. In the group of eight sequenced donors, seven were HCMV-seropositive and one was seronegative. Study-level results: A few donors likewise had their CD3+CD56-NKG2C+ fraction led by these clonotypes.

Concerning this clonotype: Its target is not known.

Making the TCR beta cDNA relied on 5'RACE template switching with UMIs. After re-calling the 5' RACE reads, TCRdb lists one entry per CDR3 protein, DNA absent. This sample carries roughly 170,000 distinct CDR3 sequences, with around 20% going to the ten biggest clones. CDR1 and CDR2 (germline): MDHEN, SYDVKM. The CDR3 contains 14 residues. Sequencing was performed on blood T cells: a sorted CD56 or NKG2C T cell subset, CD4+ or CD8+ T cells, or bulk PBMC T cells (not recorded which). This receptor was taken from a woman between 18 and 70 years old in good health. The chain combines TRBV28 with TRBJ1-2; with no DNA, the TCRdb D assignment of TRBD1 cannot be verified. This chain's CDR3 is CASSTGQGHYGYTF.